The 21 T cell receptor beta chains below all came from one sample that was sequenced in a study of CD8+ T cells in alopecia areata. cDNA prepared by RNA extraction and subsequent reverse transcription served as the template for sequencing. Assay used: immunoSEQ multiplex PCR; TCRdb lists only in-frame clones, some missing. The sample carries about 140,000 clones, 85% to 90% recorded once. Treatment given: oral pan-JAK inhibitor, 5-10 mg twice daily. The sequences come from CD8+ T cells sorted from blood, collected at week 4, from a patient treated with tofacitinib. The receptors originated from a human donor with alopecia areata.

V gene TRBV28 combines with J gene TRBJ1-1; D might be TRBD1 (5 bases). The length of the CDR3 is 16 residues. CDR1 MDHEN and CDR2 SYDVKM come from the germline V gene. The V gene lost 5 bases and the J gene lost 1 base, with 17 bases spanning the gap. CDR3: CASSPHRGGGNTEAFF. Here the CDR3 DNA reads TGTGCCAGCAGTCCACACCGTGGGGGGGGGAACACTGAAGCTTTCTTT.

The rearrangement joins TRBV4-1 to TRBJ2-3, with 8 nucleotides matching TRBD2. This CDR3 comprises 16 residues. V lost 3 bases, J lost 5 bases, and 10 bases stayed unmatched. Germline V CDR1 and CDR2: MGHRA, YSYEKL. DNA of the CDR3: TGCGCCAGCAGCCAGGGCCCAGCGGGAGATGAAGATACGCAGTATTTT. As protein: CASSQGPAGDEDTQYF.

The V call is TRBV28, the J call TRBJ2-5; D may be TRBD1 (5 bases). CDR3 length equals 16 residues. V dropped 3 bases and J dropped 1 base, with 15 bases sitting between them. The germline gives CDR1 MDHEN, CDR2 SYDVKM. In DNA form, the CDR3 reads TGTGCCAGCAGTTTGGGAACAGGAACCTTCCAAGAGACCCAGTACTTC. Protein product: CASSLGTGTFQETQYF.

V and J are TRBV4-1 and TRBJ2-5; D uncertain. Trimming pared 5 bases from V and 2 bases from J, leaving 12 bases between. The CDR3 totals 14 residues. Germline V gives CDR1 MGHRA, CDR2 YSYEKL. The CDR3: CASSETQVQETQYF. The CDR3 nucleotides read TGCGCCAGCAGCGAGACCCAGGTACAAGAGACCCAGTACTTC.

The chain employs TRBV6-5 and TRBJ2-3; tentative D call: TRBD2 (7 bases). V was trimmed by 5 bases and J by 8 bases, leaving 14 bases between them. The CDR3 length is 13 residues. Germline V gene lookup returns CDR1 MNHEY and CDR2 SVGAGI. The CDR3 coding sequence is TGTGCCAGCAGTCCGGGGGGCTTTGGTACGCAGTATTTT. Encoded protein: CASSPGGFGTQYF.

The chain links TRBV4-2 to TRBJ1-3, with 7 bases that match TRBD1. The trim removed 0 bases at V and 3 bases at J, leaving 11 bases unmatched. Germline CDR1 reads LGHNA; CDR2 reads YNFKEQ. The CDR3 covers 18 residues. CDR3 coding DNA: TGTGCCAGCAGCCAAGATACTTTCGACAGGGCTTTTGGAAACACCATATATTTT. Its protein is CASSQDTFDRAFGNTIYF.

V gene TRBV19 combines with J gene TRBJ2-3; D ambiguous. The germline V and J ends were trimmed by 6 bases and 1 base, with 8 bases remaining between them. The CDR3 has 13 residues. The V gene's germline CDR1 is LNHDA and CDR2 SQIVND (reference sequence). CDR3 coding DNA: TGTGCCAGTAGCACCTTGGGCACAGATACGCAGTATTTT. Its translation is CASSTLGTDTQYF.

This chain joins TRBV15 and TRBJ1-3; D is ambiguous. The CDR3 totals 15 residues. Trimming cost V 6 bases and J 0 bases, with 12 bases left between them. The germline gives CDR1 LNHNV, CDR2 YYDKDF (reference sequence). The CDR3 is CATSSDDSSGNTIYF. In DNA form, the CDR3 reads TGTGCCACCAGTTCAGACGATAGCTCTGGAAACACCATATATTTT.

The chain joins TRBV6-5 to TRBJ2-2; D not resolved. The CDR3 contains 15 residues. The germline CDR1 and CDR2 sequences are MNHEY and SVGAGI. Trimming took off 2 bases at V and 2 bases at J, with 9 bases between the two ends. CDR3 protein: CASSYNEVNTGELFF. DNA for the CDR3: TGTGCCAGCAGTTACAACGAAGTAAACACCGGGGAGCTGTTTTTT.

CDR3 in amino acids: CSGRDRTYNEQFF. Here the CDR3 DNA reads TGCAGCGGCCGGGACAGAACCTACAATGAGCAGTTCTTC. The chain is built from TRBV29-1 and TRBJ2-1, with TRBD1 identical over 7 bases. Unmatched junction bases numbered 5, after V lost 7 bases and J lost 2 bases. This CDR3 spans 13 amino acids. Germline CDR1 and CDR2: SQVTM and ANQGSEA.

The genes are TRBV4-1 and TRBJ2-1, with 9 positions matching TRBD1. There are 15 residues in the CDR3. V dropped 6 bases and J dropped 7; count of bases not matched to a gene: 10. The germline V gene encodes CDR1 MGHRA and CDR2 YSYEKL. In DNA form, the CDR3 reads TGCGCCAGCAGACTAGGGACAGGGTTGTGGAATGAGCAGTTCTTC. Protein: CASRLGTGLWNEQFF.

The J gene is TRBJ2-7, the V gene TRBV4-2; 12 bases are shared with TRBD2. The CDR3 covers 16 residues. Germline V CDR1 and CDR2: LGHNA, YNFKEQ. Trimming took 0 bases from V and 7 from J; bases not matched to a gene: 7. The CDR3 DNA follows: TGTGCCAGCAGCCAAGAAGCTAGCGGGGGGGCATATGAGCAGTACTTC. Its translation is CASSQEASGGAYEQYF.

This chain links TRBV29-1 with TRBJ2-3; TRBD2 matches at 7 bases. The ends lost 7 bases at V and 0 bases at J; junction bases unmatched: 7. CDR3 length equals 14 residues. The germline gives CDR1 SQVTM, CDR2 ANQGSEA. CDR3: CSASPAGSTDTQYF. The CDR3 region has the DNA TGCAGCGCTAGTCCAGCGGGGAGCACAGATACGCAGTATTTT.

The chain couples TRBV30 to TRBJ1-5; D perhaps matches TRBD1 (6 bases). The CDR3 is made up of 14 amino acids. From germline, CDR1 is GTSNPN and CDR2 SVGIG (reference sequence). The V end was cut by 4 bases, the J end by 3 bases, with 13 bases between. In DNA form, the CDR3 reads TGTGCCTGGACCTACACAGGGCTCAATCAGCCCCAGCATTTT. Translated: CAWTYTGLNQPQHF.

The chain couples TRBV27 to TRBJ2-6, with D perhaps TRBD1 (6 bases). The germline V and J ends were trimmed by 5 bases and 1 base, with 12 bases remaining between them. Germline V gene sequence: CDR1 MNHEY, CDR2 SMNVEV (reference sequence). The CDR3 sequence is 16 residues long. The CDR3 loop reads CASSTLTGSGANVLTF. For the CDR3, the DNA is TGTGCCAGCAGTACCCTGACAGGTTCTGGGGCCAACGTCCTGACTTTC.

V usage is TRBV7-9 and J usage is TRBJ2-1; D is undetermined. This CDR3 is 16 amino acids long. Germline V gene data show CDR1 as SEHNR and CDR2 as FQNEAQ (reference sequence). Trimming removed 3 bases from V and 0 bases from J, with 12 bases in between. The DNA of the CDR3 is TGTGCCAGCAGCTTTCCCGGTGAGAGCTCCTACAATGAGCAGTTCTTC. The encoded protein is CASSFPGESSYNEQFF.

The chain joins TRBV9 to TRBJ2-7; TRBD2 agrees at 9 bases. The CDR3 totals 15 residues. CDR1 is SGDLS and CDR2 is YYNGEE in the germline V gene. V was pared by 0 bases and J by 2 bases, with 3 bases of the junction left unmatched. CDR3 in amino acids: CASSVGLAGTYEQYF. In DNA form, the CDR3 reads TGTGCCAGCAGCGTAGGGCTAGCGGGGACCTACGAGCAGTACTTC.

The chain's CDR3 is CASELAGNQPQHF. DNA of the CDR3: TGTGCCAGCGAATTGGCAGGGAATCAGCCCCAGCATTTT. This rearrangement joins TRBV6-6 to TRBJ1-5; tentatively, D is TRBD1 (5 bases). The CDR3 has 13 amino acids. In germline, CDR1 is MNHNY, CDR2 SVGAGI (reference sequence). V was trimmed by 8 bases and J by 4 bases, leaving 12 bases between them.

This chain connects TRBV11-2 to TRBJ2-1, with D possibly TRBD2 on 5 matching bases. The germline V gene encodes CDR1 SGHAT and CDR2 FQNNGV. The ends were cut back, 3 bases at V and 0 bases at J, with 12 bases in the middle. This CDR3 is built from 16 residues. This chain's CDR3 is CASSFPGFSSYNEQFF. CDR3 nucleotides: TGTGCCAGCAGCTTCCCGGGATTTAGCTCCTACAATGAGCAGTTCTTC.

The rearrangement uses TRBV27 and TRBJ1-5; no reliable D call. The CDR3 is 12 amino acids. CDR1 is MNHEY and CDR2 is SMNVEV in the germline V gene (reference sequence). V shed 6 bases and J shed 3 bases, with 6 bases lying between them. CDR3 nucleotide sequence: TGTGCCAGCAGCGCCGCCAATCAGCCCCAGCATTTT. As protein: CASSAANQPQHF.

The CDR3 DNA reads as TGTGCCAGCAGCCAGGGACCGGGCCCCGACGAGCAGTACTTC. Residues: CASSQGPGPDEQYF. The chain links TRBV7-6 to TRBJ2-7; either TRBD1 or TRBD2 may supply D (5 bases each). Trimming took 5 bases from V and 5 from J, leaving 16 bases between them. The CDR3 runs 14 residues. CDR1 and CDR2 (germline): SGHVS, FNYEAQ.